These T cell receptor beta chains were read from a single sample in a study of blood T cell repertoires in COVID-19. Some clones are missing from TCRdb's copy, which holds only in-frame ones; the method was immunoSEQ multiplex PCR. The repertoire includes approximately 280,000 clones, around 83% of them detected once, and more than 4% sits in the top ten. Sample: PBMCs or T cells enriched from blood (not recorded which). Receptors originate from a middle-aged man who had been exposed to COVID-19. Both conserved end residues are part of each CDR3. The D gene is left open where the match is weak. Some rows have no size entry. The others give once, few or many, or a class for an expanded clone.

>TRBV27|.|TRBD2|TRBJ2-1
CASSKREYRNEQFF
TGTGCCAGCAGTAAGCGGGAGTATAGGAATGAGCAGTTCTTC
>TRBV7-6|few|TRBD1|TRBJ2-3
CASSLQTGGATRDTQYF
TGTGCCAGCAGCCTCCAGACAGGGGGCGCAACTAGGGATACGCAGTATTTT
>TRBV5-8|.|.|TRBJ1-1
CASSFRVEAFF
TGTGCCAGCAGCTTCAGGGTTGAAGCTTTCTTT
>TRBV30|.|.|TRBJ2-2
CAWGAGLTGELFF
TGTGCCTGGGGGGCAGGGCTCACCGGGGAGCTGTTTTTT
>TRBV3-1/TRBV3-2|few|TRBD2|TRBJ2-1
CASSPNEVAGGFWKFF
TGTGCCAGCAGCCCTAACGAAGTAGCGGGAGGTTTTTGGAAGTTCTTC
>TRBV30|many|.|TRBJ1-2
CAWSTQLRAGPPRAGYTF
TGTGCCTGGAGTACGCAGCTAAGGGCAGGGCCCCCTAGGGCTGGCTACACCTTC
>TRBV29-1|.|.|TRBJ2-2
CSVVPLNTGELFF
TGCAGCGTTGTCCCCCTGAACACCGGGGAGCTGTTTTTT
>TRBV6-5|.|.|TRBJ2-1
CASSRAASSYNEQFF
TGTGCCAGCAGCAGGGCGGCCAGCTCCTACAATGAGCAGTTCTTC
>TRBV11-3|.|TRBD1|TRBJ1-1
CASSLGQGNTEAFF
TGTGCCAGCAGCTTGGGACAGGGAAACACTGAAGCTTTCTTT
>TRBV9|.|.|TRBJ2-7
CASSVGLTYEQYF
TGTGCCAGCAGCGTAGGTCTTACATACGAGCAGTACTTC
>TRBV19|.|TRBD1|TRBJ2-5
CASGDGDRPPETQYF
TGTGCCAGTGGGGATGGGGACAGGCCTCCGGAGACCCAGTACTTC
>TRBV30|.|.|TRBJ2-1
CAWERSSYNEQFF
TGTGCCTGGGAGAGGAGCTCCTACAATGAGCAGTTCTTC
>TRBV11-2|once|.|TRBJ2-7
CASSLNIGGSNYEQYF
TGTGCCAGCAGCTTAAACATTGGGGGCAGCAATTACGAGCAGTACTTC
>TRBV6-1|.|.|TRBJ1-5
CASSEALRQPQHF
TGTGCCAGCAGTGAAGCCCTGAGGCAGCCCCAGCATTTT
>TRBV3-1/TRBV3-2|few|TRBD1|TRBJ2-7
CASSLGTGLAEQYF
TGTGCCAGCAGCCTCGGGACAGGGTTAGCCGAGCAGTACTTC
>TRBV28|.|TRBD2|TRBJ2-1
CASSLFSGSSYNEQFF
TGTGCCAGCAGTTTATTTAGCGGGAGCTCCTACAATGAGCAGTTCTTC
>TRBV12-2|once|.|TRBJ1-5
CASRLRSQPQHF
TGTGCAAGTCGCTTAAGGAGTCAGCCCCAGCATTTT
>TRBV14|.|TRBD1|TRBJ1-2
CASSGQGILYGYTF
TGTGCCAGCAGCGGACAGGGAATCCTCTATGGCTACACCTTC
>TRBV5-6|.|.|TRBJ1-1
CASSIRRATEAFF
TGTGCCAGCAGCATCAGGCGGGCCACTGAAGCTTTCTTT
>TRBV19|.|.|TRBJ1-5
CASSGAGNSNQPQHF
TGTGCCAGTAGTGGAGCGGGAAATAGCAATCAGCCCCAGCATTTT
>TRBV7-9|.|TRBD1|TRBJ1-5
CASSLWVTRDRGHDQPQHF
TGTGCCAGCAGCTTGTGGGTGACCCGGGACAGGGGGCATGATCAGCCCCAGCATTTT
>TRBV14|.|.|TRBJ1-2
CASSQAMNYGYTF
TGTGCCAGCAGCCAAGCCATGAACTATGGCTACACCTTC
>TRBV2|.|.|TRBJ1-1
CASSFPQENTEAFF
TGTGCCAGCAGCTTCCCCCAGGAGAACACTGAAGCTTTCTTT
>TRBV24-1|.|.|TRBJ2-1
CATSDPAWRGQFF
TGTGCCACCAGTGACCCGGCTTGGCGGGGCCAGTTCTTC
>TRBV6-1|.|TRBD2|TRBJ2-7
CASSEVWRGSYEQYF
TGTGCCAGCAGTGAAGTCTGGCGGGGGAGCTACGAGCAGTACTTC
>TRBV7-2|once|TRBD1|TRBJ1-2
CASRGQGNYGYTF
TGTGCCAGCCGTGGACAGGGCAATTATGGCTACACCTTC
>TRBV5-1|.|TRBD1|TRBJ1-6
CASSSGDRSSYSPLHF
TGCGCCAGCAGTTCCGGGGACAGGTCCTCTTATTCACCCCTCCACTTT
>TRBV5-6|.|.|TRBJ2-5
CASSPLAGSPETQYF
TGTGCCAGCAGCCCCCTGGCCGGGTCACCGGAGACCCAGTACTTC
>TRBV6-5|.|TRBD2|TRBJ2-5
CASSYVAGGPGETQYF
TGTGCCAGCAGTTACGTAGCGGGAGGGCCCGGGGAGACCCAGTACTTC
>TRBV6-5|.|.|TRBJ2-2
CASSWVRVANTGELFF
TGTGCCAGCAGTTGGGTTCGGGTCGCGAACACCGGGGAGCTGTTTTTT
>TRBV7-9|.|.|TRBJ1-2
CASSYDSSGGYTF
TGTGCCAGCAGCTACGATTCTTCGGGTGGCTACACCTTC
>TRBV4-2|.|.|TRBJ2-1
CASSQEGRDFGYNEQFF
TGTGCCAGCAGCCAAGAGGGGCGGGATTTCGGCTACAATGAGCAGTTCTTC
>TRBV12-3/TRBV12-4|.|TRBD1|TRBJ1-1
CASSRRQGRSAFF
TGTGCCAGCAGCCGGCGACAGGGGCGGTCGGCTTTCTTT
>TRBV27|.|.|TRBJ2-7
CASTGLNYEQYF
TGTGCCAGCACGGGACTCAACTACGAGCAGTACTTC
>TRBV4-1|.|.|TRBJ2-5
CASSQDPRGKTQYF
TGCGCCAGCAGCCAAGATCCCAGAGGGAAGACCCAGTACTTC
>TRBV24-1|.|.|TRBJ2-3
CATSNPGTDTQYF
TGTGCCACCAGTAATCCGGGGACAGATACGCAGTATTTT
>TRBV27|.|.|TRBJ1-2
CASSPRLGVGYTF
TGTGCCAGCAGCCCGAGGTTAGGGGTTGGCTACACCTTC
>TRBV6-5|.|TRBD1|TRBJ2-7
CASCSGQGTHEQYF
TGTGCCAGCTGCTCGGGACAGGGAACCCACGAGCAGTACTTC
>TRBV30|.|.|TRBJ1-1
CAWSPTGVFSTEAFF
TGTGCCTGGAGTCCCACAGGTGTGTTTTCCACTGAAGCTTTCTTT
>TRBV11-3|few|TRBD2|TRBJ2-7
CASSLGLAGLEEYF
TGTGCCAGCAGCTTAGGACTAGCGGGCCTCGAAGAGTACTTC